This T cell receptor (beta chain) was captured in a study of shared clonotypes between healthy human individuals. Comments on this clone: Its antigen is unknown.

With 1 base clipped from V and 5 bases from J, the junction kept 4 bases outside the gene matches. From germline, CDR1 is MNHNY and CDR2 SVGAGI (reference sequence). This CDR3 has 15 residues. Sequencing was performed with immunoSEQ multiplex PCR; in TCRdb, only in-frame clones are kept and a portion is missing. The sample shows around 120,000 clones, roughly 70% of them seen only once. Study outcomes and limitations: Blood was the only sampled material, and tissue repertoires likely differ. Generally, naive subsets (rather than memory subsets) showed larger estimated richness. It was the non-shared clonotypes that had lower generation probabilities than clonotypes shared by all four donors.

The genes are TRBV6-6 and TRBJ2-1, with TRBD2 matching over 8 bases. The sample consisted of memory CD8+ T cells sorted from blood. Documented subset: CD45RO+ cells pooled with CCR7-negative TemRA cells. The receptor was derived from a woman aged 25 to 39 in good health. DNA of the CDR3: TGTGCCAGCAGTTACTTGACTAGCGCCGACAATGAGCAGTTCTTC. Translation: CASSYLTSADNEQFF.